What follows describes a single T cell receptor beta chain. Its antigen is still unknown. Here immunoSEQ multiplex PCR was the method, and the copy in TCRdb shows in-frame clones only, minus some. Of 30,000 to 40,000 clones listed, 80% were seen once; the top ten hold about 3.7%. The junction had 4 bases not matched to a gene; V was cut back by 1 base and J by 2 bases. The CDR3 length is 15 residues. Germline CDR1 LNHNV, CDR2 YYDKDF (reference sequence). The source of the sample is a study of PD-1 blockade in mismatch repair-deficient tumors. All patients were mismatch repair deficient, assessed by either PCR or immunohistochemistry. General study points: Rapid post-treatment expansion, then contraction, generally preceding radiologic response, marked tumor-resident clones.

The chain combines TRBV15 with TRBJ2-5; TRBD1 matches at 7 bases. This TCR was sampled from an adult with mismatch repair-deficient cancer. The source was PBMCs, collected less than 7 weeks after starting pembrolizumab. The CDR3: CATSRVRQGQETQYF. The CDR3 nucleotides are TGTGCCACCAGCAGAGTGCGACAGGGACAAGAGACCCAGTACTTC.